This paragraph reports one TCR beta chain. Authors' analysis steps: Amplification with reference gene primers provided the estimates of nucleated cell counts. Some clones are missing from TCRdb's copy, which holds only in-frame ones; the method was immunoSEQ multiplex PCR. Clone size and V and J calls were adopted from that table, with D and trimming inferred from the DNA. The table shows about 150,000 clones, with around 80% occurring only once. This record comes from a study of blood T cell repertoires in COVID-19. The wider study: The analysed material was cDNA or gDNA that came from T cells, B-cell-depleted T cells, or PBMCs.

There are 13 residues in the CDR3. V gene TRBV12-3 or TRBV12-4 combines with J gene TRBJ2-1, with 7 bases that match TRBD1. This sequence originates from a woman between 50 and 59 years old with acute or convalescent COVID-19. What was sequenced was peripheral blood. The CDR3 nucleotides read TGTTCCCGCCGGGACAGCTCCTACAATGAGCAGTTCTTC. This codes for CSRRDSSYNEQFF.